This T cell receptor (beta chain) derives from a study of cytomegalovirus exposure and HLA in healthy donors. Background on the study: Of some 400 genotyped donors, 65% to 85% clustered with self-reported Caucasian donors. Findings of the study overall: The dataset shows that most TCR sequences were rare, while some public TCRs occurred in many donors. TCR beta V segments were, for the most part, productive about 87% or about 30% of the time in an earlier analysis.

The donors (healthy individuals) were bone marrow donors. To note about this clone: Its antigen is not identified.

Germline V gene sequence: CDR1 LNHDA, CDR2 SQIVND (reference sequence). Between the trimmed V and J ends, which lost 5 bases and 4 bases, there was a span of 21 bases. The CDR3 is made up of 17 amino acids. Researchers ran the PCR with 60 Vbeta and 13 Jbeta primers. The assay was immunoSEQ multiplex PCR, and TCRdb's table has in-frame clones only and misses some. Of roughly 280,000 clones in the sample, under 80% were seen once. The source material was PBMCs. V gene TRBV19 combines with J gene TRBJ2-1; TRBD1 might be the D (5 bases). This receptor was taken from a female donor in good health and CMV-seronegative. The CDR3 coding sequence is TGTGCCAGTAGTCTCATCAGGGCTAGGTCAGGATACAATGAGCAGTTCTTC. Amino acid sequence: CASSLIRARSGYNEQFF.